These T cell receptor beta chains were read from a single sample in a study of graft-versus-host responses after intestinal transplantation. Which antigens these TCRs recognize remains unknown. Clones were read by immunoSEQ multiplex PCR, and TCRdb kept only the in-frame ones, dropping some. The sample has around 78,000 clones; around 86% are singletons. The source was unstimulated CD8+ T cells sorted from spleen or lymph node cells, collected before transplant. These receptors were taken from a human donor who was the organ donor for an intestinal transplant. CDR3s include the opening cysteine and the closing phenylalanine or tryptophan. A D gene is named only where the DNA matches it firmly. The size of a clone is reported for some rows only, either as once, few or many, or as a class for expanded clones.

>.|.|TRBJ2-7|TRBV7-9
TGTGCCAGCAGCTCTGAGGGTTGGGGCGAGCAGTACTTC
CASSSEGWGEQYF
>.|.|TRBJ1-6|TRBV4-1
TGCGCCAGCAGCCAGACGCAAAGTAGGGTGTTCTCACCCCTCCACTTT
CASSQTQSRVFSPLHF
>.|.|TRBJ1-1|TRBV9
TGTGCCAGCAGCGTAGATGACAGGAAAGGAGCTTTCTTT
CASSVDDRKGAFF
>TRBD2|.|TRBJ2-7|TRBV28
TGTGCCAGCAGTTTAACCCTGGGCGGGGGGGCCTACGAGCAGTACTTC
CASSLTLGGGAYEQYF
>.|.|TRBJ2-2|TRBV29-1
TGCAGCGTCGGGGGATTCACCGCCGGGGAGCTGTTTTTT
CSVGGFTAGELFF
>.|.|TRBJ2-1|TRBV7-3
TGTGCCAGCAGCCCCCTAAAATCGTCCGGGGCCAACAATGAGCAGTTCTTC
CASSPLKSSGANNEQFF
>.|.|TRBJ2-3|TRBV30
TGTGCCCTACAGTTGGGGGATACGCAGTATTTT
CALQLGDTQYF
>TRBD1|.|TRBJ1-3|TRBV6-1
TGTGCCAGCAGTGAAGGGGGACAGGGCGAGAGAGAGACTTTT
CASSEGGQGERETF
>.|.|TRBJ1-5|TRBV30
TGTGCCTGGAGTTCGGGTCAGCCCCAGCATTTT
CAWSSGQPQHF
>.|.|TRBJ1-1|TRBV5-1
TGCGCCAGCAGCTCGGGACTCGCTGAATCGGCTTTCTTT
CASSSGLAESAFF
>.|.|TRBJ2-3|TRBV7-8
TGTGCCAGCAGCCCAACTCATTTACTAGACAGGCAATGGATAGATACGCAGTATTTT
CASSPTHLLDRQWIDTQYF
>TRBD1|.|TRBJ2-2|TRBV29-1
TGCAGCGTCGACCGGGACAGGGCCACCGGGGAGCTGTTTTTT
CSVDRDRATGELFF
>.|.|TRBJ1-6|TRBV20-1
TGCAGTGCGCCCACCGGGGGCACCCTCCACTTT
CSAPTGGTLHF
>.|.|TRBJ1-1|TRBV5-1
TGCGCCAGCAGCTTAGGGGTGCGCACTGAAGCTTTCTTT
CASSLGVRTEAFF
>TRBD2|.|TRBJ2-7|TRBV5-6
TGTGCCAGCAGCTTCGCCGTGGGGGGGGGCTACGAGCAGTACTTC
CASSFAVGGGYEQYF
>TRBD1|.|TRBJ2-3|TRBV9
TGTGCCAGCAGCGTAGCTACAGGGGAGACAGATACGCAGTATTTT
CASSVATGETDTQYF
>.|.|TRBJ1-6|TRBV4-1
TGCGCCAGCAGCCAAGATGGAGGTCCAGCTCATAATTCACCCCTCCACTTT
CASSQDGGPAHNSPLHF
>.|.|TRBJ1-1|TRBV7-3
TGTGCCAGCAGCTTAGCTGCGGGCAACACTGAAGCTTTCTTT
CASSLAAGNTEAFF
>TRBD1|.|TRBJ2-3|TRBV6-4
TGTGCCAGCAGTGCTGAGGGGGCAACAGATACGCAGTATTTT
CASSAEGATDTQYF
>.|.|TRBJ1-6|TRBV11-2
TGTGCCAGCAGCTCACGAGGGGGTCCACCCCTCCACTTT
CASSSRGGPPLHF
>TRBD2|few|TRBJ2-3|TRBV6-6
TGTGCCAGCAGAACTGGGACTAGCTCCGATACGCAGTATTTT
CASRTGTSSDTQYF
>.|.|TRBJ1-1|TRBV5-1
TGCGCCAGCAGCTTTAGGACAGCGAACACTGAAGCTTTCTTT
CASSFRTANTEAFF
>.|.|TRBJ1-2|TRBV19
TGTGCCAGTAGTATATCGGGCGGGGCCTATGGCTACACCTTC
CASSISGGAYGYTF
>.|.|TRBJ1-5|TRBV10-1
TGCGCCAGCATTGACCGATGGGGAAGGAATCAGCCCCAGCATTTT
CASIDRWGRNQPQHF
>.|.|TRBJ1-1|TRBV6-1
TGTGCCAGCGCGGATGGGATGAACACTGAAGCTTTCTTT
CASADGMNTEAFF
>TRBD1|.|TRBJ1-1|TRBV5-1
TGCGCCAGCAGCCCGACCCTGACAGGGGCTAGCACTGAAGCTTTCTTT
CASSPTLTGASTEAFF
>.|.|TRBJ1-1|TRBV2
TGTGCCAGCAGTCCGGGGACTTCCACTGAAGCTTTCTTT
CASSPGTSTEAFF
>TRBD2|.|TRBJ2-7|TRBV29-1
TGCAGCGTTGAGGCGGGACTAGCGGGGCTTCCCTACGAGCAGTACTTC
CSVEAGLAGLPYEQYF
>TRBD2|.|TRBJ2-1|TRBV2
TGTGCCAGCAGTGGGTTGACTAGCGGGGACAATGAGCAGTTCTTC
CASSGLTSGDNEQFF
>.|.|TRBJ2-7|TRBV13
TGTGCCAGCAGTCTAGGGGACGGGTACGAGCAGTACTTC
CASSLGDGYEQYF
>TRBD2|.|TRBJ2-7|TRBV5-1
TGCGCCAGCAGCCTGGCGGGGGACGAGCAGTACTTC
CASSLAGDEQYF
>.|.|TRBJ2-5|TRBV6-4
TGTGCCAGCAGGAATTGGTGGCAGACGAAAGAGACCCAGTACTTC
CASRNWWQTKETQYF
>TRBD1|.|TRBJ1-2|TRBV28
TGTGCCAGCACCACACAGGGGGCCGGTGGCTACACCTTC
CASTTQGAGGYTF
>.|once|TRBJ1-2|TRBV9
TGTGCCAGCAGCTCAACGCTTTATGGCTACACCTTC
CASSSTLYGYTF
>.|.|TRBJ1-1|TRBV5-1
TGCGCCAGCAGCTTGGATCGGGGGGCGACTGAAGCTTTCTTT
CASSLDRGATEAFF
>.|few|TRBJ1-6|TRBV5-1
TGCGCCAGCAGCTTGATCGTCCGACATAATTCACCCCTCCACTTT
CASSLIVRHNSPLHF
>.|.|TRBJ1-5|TRBV28
TGTGCCAGCAGTTCCAGGGGTAGCAATCAGCCCCAGCATTTT
CASSSRGSNQPQHF
>TRBD2|.|TRBJ2-1|TRBV6-5
TGTGCCAGCACCCAGGGAGGGCCCAGGGATGAGCAGTTCTTC
CASTQGGPRDEQFF
>.|few|TRBJ2-7|TRBV7-9
TGTGCCAGCAGCTTAGCCCGCGAGCAGTACTTC
CASSLAREQYF
>.|once|TRBJ2-1|TRBV6-1
TGTGCCAGCAGTGAAACGGGGGAAGCCCACAATGAGCAGTTCTTC
CASSETGEAHNEQFF
>.|.|TRBJ1-2|TRBV6-1
TGTGCCAGCAGTGAAGCGCGATTGGCACTCAATCCGCTGGGGTATGGCTACACCTTC
CASSEARLALNPLGYGYTF
>TRBD1|.|TRBJ1-5|TRBV28
TGTGCCAGCACTTTAAGACAGGGGGATCAGCCCCAGCATTTT
CASTLRQGDQPQHF
>.|.|TRBJ1-5|TRBV4-2
TGTGCCAGCAGCCAAGTGGATAGCAGCAATCAGCCCCAGCATTTT
CASSQVDSSNQPQHF
>.|.|TRBJ1-1|TRBV9
TGTGCCAGCTCTCGAGGGGGTACACCCACTGAAGCTTTCTTT
CASSRGGTPTEAFF
>.|.|TRBJ2-5|TRBV4-1
TGCGCCAGCAGCCCCCTAATGAACCAAGAGACCCAGTACTTC
CASSPLMNQETQYF
>TRBD2|.|TRBJ2-5|TRBV18
TGTGCCAGCTCACCACCAACAGCGGGGGGGGAGACCCAGTACTTC
CASSPPTAGGETQYF
>.|.|TRBJ1-6|TRBV4-3
TGCGCCAGCAGCCAAGATGGGTTTTCACCCCTCCACTTT
CASSQDGFSPLHF
>.|.|TRBJ2-2|TRBV6-4
TGTGCCAGCAGTCAGGGAACAGACACCGGGGAGCTGTTTTTT
CASSQGTDTGELFF
>.|.|TRBJ1-6|TRBV5-6
TGTGCCAGCAGCTTGGAAGGGGAGCGCAGGTCTTCACCCCTCCACTTT
CASSLEGERRSSPLHF
>.|.|TRBJ1-3|TRBV6-6
TGTGCCAGCAGTTATCTATTGGGATCTGGAAACACCATATATTTT
CASSYLLGSGNTIYF